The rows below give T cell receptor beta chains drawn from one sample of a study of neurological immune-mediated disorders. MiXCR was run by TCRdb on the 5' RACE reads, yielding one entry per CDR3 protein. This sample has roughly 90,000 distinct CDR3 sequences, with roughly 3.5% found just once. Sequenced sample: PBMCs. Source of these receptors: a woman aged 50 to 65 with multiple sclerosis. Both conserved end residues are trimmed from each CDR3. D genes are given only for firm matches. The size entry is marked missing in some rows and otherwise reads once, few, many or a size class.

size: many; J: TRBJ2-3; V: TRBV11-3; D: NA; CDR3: ASSSQLRNTQY
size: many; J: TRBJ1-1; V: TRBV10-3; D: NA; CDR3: AISRQPRGFNTEAF
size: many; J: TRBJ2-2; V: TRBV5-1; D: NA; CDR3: ASRALGATGELF
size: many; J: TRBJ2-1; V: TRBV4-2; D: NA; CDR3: ASSQDDGSSYNEQF
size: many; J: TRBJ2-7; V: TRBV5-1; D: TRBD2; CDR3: ASSGASGGDLYEQY
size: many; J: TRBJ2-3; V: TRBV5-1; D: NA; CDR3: ASSLGRFADTQY
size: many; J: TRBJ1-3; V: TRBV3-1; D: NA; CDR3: ASSRGQIGNTIY
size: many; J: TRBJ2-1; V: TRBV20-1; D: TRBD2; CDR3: SASTPSGGYNEQF
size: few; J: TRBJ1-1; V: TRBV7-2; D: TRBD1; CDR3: ASSLAPLTGGVTEAF
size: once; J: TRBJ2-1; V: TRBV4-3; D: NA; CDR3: ASSQDFRDYEQF
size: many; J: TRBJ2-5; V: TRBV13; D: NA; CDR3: ASSSNGGPEETQY
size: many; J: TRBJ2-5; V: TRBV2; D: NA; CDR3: ASSAWGEETQY
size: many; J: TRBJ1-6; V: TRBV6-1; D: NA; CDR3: ASSGNSPLH
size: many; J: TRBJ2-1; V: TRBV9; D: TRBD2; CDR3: ASSAAPRTGGPDEQF
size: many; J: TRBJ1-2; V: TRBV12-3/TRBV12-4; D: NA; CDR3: ATNMLRHGYT
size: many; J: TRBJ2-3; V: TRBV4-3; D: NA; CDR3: ASSQDRSGLTDTQY
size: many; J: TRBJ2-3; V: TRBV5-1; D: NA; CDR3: ASSFRSVQRDTDTQY
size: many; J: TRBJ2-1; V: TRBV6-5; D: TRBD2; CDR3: ASSYGRGGFYEQF
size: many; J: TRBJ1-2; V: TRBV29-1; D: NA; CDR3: SVGGVKDYGYT
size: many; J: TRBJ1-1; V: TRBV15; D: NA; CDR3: ATSRDARPDEAF
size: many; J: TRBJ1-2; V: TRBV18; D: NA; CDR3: ASSLTSDNSYGYT
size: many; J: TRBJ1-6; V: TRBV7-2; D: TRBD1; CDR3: ASSSFGTGTSPLH
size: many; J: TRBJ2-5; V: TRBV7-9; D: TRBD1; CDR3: ASRYSGTGRKETQY
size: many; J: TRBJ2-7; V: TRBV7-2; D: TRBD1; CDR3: ASSSDRGQGYEQY
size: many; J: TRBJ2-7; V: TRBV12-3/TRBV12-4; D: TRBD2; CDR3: ASSSPGLMSYEQY
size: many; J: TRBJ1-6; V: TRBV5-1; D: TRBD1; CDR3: ASSLKGQGDSPLH
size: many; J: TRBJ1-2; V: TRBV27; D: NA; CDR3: ASSSGGGGYT
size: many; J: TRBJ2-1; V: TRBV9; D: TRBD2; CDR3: ASSLEGGLAINEQF
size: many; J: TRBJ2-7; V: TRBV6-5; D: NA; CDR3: ASRAPSSYEQY
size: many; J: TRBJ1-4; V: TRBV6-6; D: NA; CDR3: ASRQSGEKLF
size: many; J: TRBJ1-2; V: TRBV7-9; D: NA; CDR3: ASSLEGLVYGYT
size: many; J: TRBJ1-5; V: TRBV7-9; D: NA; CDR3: ASSLGGVGQPQH
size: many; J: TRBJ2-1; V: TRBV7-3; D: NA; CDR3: ASSLTFGNNNEQF
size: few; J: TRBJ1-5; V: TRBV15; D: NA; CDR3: ATSREAGWRKTQN
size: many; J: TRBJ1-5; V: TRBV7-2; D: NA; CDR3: ASSSILTRTEPQH
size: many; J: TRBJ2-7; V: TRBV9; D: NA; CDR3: ASSVNSDNSYEQY
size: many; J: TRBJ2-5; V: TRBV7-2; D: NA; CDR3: ASSLASGYGETQY
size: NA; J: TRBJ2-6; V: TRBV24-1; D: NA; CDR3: ATEHQSSGANVLT
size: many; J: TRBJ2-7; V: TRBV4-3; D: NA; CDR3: ASSQGVMGSSYEQY
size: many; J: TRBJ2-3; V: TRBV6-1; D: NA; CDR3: ASSPSVSGRDTQY
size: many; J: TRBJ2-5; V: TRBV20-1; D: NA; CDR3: SASAPGGGLLGTQY
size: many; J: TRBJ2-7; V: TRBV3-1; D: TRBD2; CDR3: ASSQALAGAYEQY
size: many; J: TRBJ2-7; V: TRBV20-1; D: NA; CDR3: SARGDSYEQY
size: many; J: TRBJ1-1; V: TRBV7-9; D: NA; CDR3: ASSYRVDTEAF
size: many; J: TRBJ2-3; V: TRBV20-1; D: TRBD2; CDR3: SQRSLADGTDTQY
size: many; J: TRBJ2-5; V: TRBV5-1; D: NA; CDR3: ASSREVGETQY
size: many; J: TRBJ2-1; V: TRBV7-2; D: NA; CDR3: ASSLDLAEYNEQF
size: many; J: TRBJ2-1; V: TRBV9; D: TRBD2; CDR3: ASSVDPSGGAGKQF
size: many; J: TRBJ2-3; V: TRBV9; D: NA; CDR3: ASSPTTDTQY
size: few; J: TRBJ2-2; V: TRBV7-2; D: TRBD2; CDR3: ASSPRAGVWTNTGELF
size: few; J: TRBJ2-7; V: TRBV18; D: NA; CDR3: ASSPTQSYEQY
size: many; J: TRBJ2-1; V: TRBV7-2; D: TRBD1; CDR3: ATGAGGAAAAYNEQF
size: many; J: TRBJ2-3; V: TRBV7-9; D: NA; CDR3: ASSLLLKSTDTQY
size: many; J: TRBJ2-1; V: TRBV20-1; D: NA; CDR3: SAQIGGSSRNNEQF
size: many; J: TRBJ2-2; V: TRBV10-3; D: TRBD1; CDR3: AISAGQGNTGELF
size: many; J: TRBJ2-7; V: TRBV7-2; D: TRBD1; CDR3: ASSLAGQGTHEQY
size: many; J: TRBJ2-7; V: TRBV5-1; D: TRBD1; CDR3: ASTVQGASEQY